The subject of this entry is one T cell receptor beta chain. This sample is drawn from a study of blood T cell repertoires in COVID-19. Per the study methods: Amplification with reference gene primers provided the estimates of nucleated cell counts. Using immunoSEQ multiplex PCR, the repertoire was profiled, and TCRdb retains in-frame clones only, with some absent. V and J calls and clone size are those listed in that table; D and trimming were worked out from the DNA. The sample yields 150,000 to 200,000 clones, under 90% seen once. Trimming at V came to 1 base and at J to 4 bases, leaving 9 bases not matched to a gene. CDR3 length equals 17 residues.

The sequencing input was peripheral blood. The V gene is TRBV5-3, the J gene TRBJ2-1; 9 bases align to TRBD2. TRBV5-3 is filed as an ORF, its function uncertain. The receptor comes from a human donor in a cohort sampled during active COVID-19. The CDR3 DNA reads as TGTGCCAGAAGCTTGAAGACTAGCGGCCTTCTATACAATGAGCAGTTCTTC. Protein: CARSLKTSGLLYNEQFF.